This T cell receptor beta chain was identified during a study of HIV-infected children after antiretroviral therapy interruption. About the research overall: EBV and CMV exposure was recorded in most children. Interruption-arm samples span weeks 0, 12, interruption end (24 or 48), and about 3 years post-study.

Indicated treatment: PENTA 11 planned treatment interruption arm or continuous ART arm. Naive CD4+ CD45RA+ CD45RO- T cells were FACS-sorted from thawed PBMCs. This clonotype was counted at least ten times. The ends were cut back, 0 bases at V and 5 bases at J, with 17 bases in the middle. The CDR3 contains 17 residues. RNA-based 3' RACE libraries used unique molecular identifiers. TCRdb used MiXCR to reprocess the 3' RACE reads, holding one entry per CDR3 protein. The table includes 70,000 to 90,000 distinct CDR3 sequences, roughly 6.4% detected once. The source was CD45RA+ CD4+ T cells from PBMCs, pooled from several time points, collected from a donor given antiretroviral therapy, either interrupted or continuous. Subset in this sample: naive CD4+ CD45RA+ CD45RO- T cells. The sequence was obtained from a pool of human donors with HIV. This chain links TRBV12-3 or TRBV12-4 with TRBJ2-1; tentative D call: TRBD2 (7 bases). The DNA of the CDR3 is TGTGCCAGCAGTTTAGCTTTAGGGGGGGGGACGGACAATGAGCAGTTCTTC. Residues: CASSLALGGGTDNEQFF.